These 25 T cell receptor beta chains were all obtained from the same sample, sequenced in a study of regulatory T cells in long-lasting Graves disease. Arm-PCR of CDR3 regions and iRepertoire HTBI primers were the basis on which TCR beta libraries were built. TCRdb reprocessed the multiplex PCR reads via MiXCR and lists one record per CDR3 protein. This sample yields approximately 350,000 distinct CDR3 sequences, of which roughly a sixth are seen a single time; around 27% belongs to the top ten. The time point here: newly diagnosed GD, antithyroid drugs for less than 3 months. Construction of the TCR library relied on RNA isolated from PBMCs. These data were also filed under a second study, of T cells in Graves' hyperthyroidism and ophthalmopathy.

The material was peripheral blood mononuclear cells (PBMCs), obtained at new diagnosis, from a patient treated with antithyroid drugs. These receptors all come from a middle-aged man with Graves disease.

This clonotype was observed many times. The J gene is TRBJ2-7, the V gene TRBV20-1; D gene uncertain. Germline CDR1 is DFQATT and CDR2 is SNEGSKA (reference sequence). The length of the CDR3 is 11 residues. The germline V and J ends were trimmed by 4 bases and 9 bases, with 13 bases remaining between them. This CDR3 is CSAIGRIGQYF. The CDR3, as DNA: TGCAGTGCTATCGGGCGGATAGGGCAGTACTTC.

This clonotype was observed at least ten times. The chain joins TRBV6-1 to TRBJ2-1; 7 nucleotides agree with TRBD1. V lost 6 bases and J lost 6; bases outside the gene matches: 8. Germline assignment: CDR1 MNHNS and CDR2 SASEGT. This CDR3 is 14 amino acids long. This chain's CDR3 is CASSRRQGPNEQFF. In DNA form, the CDR3 reads TGTGCCAGCAGCCGTCGACAGGGCCCCAATGAGCAGTTCTTC.

This clonotype was counted once. The conserved closing phenylalanine or tryptophan is absent in this CDR3, likely reflecting a read error. The V and J genes are TRBV6-1 and TRBJ2-3, with a weak D call TRBD2 (5 bases). Germline lookup yields CDR1 MNHNS and CDR2 SASEGT. This CDR3 has 14 amino acids. The V end was cut by 6 bases, the J end by 4 bases, with 14 bases between. The CDR3 is CASSRNSRADTQYY. The CDR3 DNA reads as TGTGCCAGCAGCCGAAACTCGAGGGCAGATACGCAGTATTAT.

The V call is TRBV3-1, the J call TRBJ2-5; 10 nucleotides align to TRBD2. Losses at the gene ends were 4 bases for V and 0 bases for J; bases not matched to a gene: 5. The germline V gene has CDR1 LGHDT and CDR2 YNNKEL (reference sequence). The CDR3 contains 16 residues. The CDR3 bases are TGTGCCAGCAGCCCCCTAGCGGGGGCAAACCAAGAGACCCAGTACTTC. This translates into CASSPLAGANQETQYF.

This clonotype was seen many times. The chain employs TRBV24-1 and TRBJ2-1; D is unresolved. Trimming removed 4 bases at V and 6 bases at J, with 12 bases between. The length of the CDR3 is 14 residues. The germline V gene encodes CDR1 KGHDR and CDR2 SFDVKD. This CDR3 is CATSDFASINEQFF. In DNA, the CDR3 is TGTGCCACCAGTGACTTCGCAAGCATCAATGAGCAGTTCTTC.

This clonotype was picked up many times. This CDR3 is CASSYNRNYGYTF. The DNA of the CDR3 is TGTGCCAGCAGTTACAACAGAAACTATGGCTACACCTTC. The rearrangement uses TRBV6-5 and TRBJ1-2; D remains unclear. Germline V gene lookup returns CDR1 MNHEY and CDR2 SVGAGI. The CDR3 is 13 residues long. Trimming took 2 bases from V and 2 from J, leaving 6 bases between them.

This clonotype was counted ten times or more. This chain joins TRBV20-1 and TRBJ2-2; no reliable D call. Germline values: CDR1 DFQATT, CDR2 SNEGSKA (reference sequence). Trimming pared 2 bases from V and 5 bases from J, leaving 12 bases between. The CDR3 covers 14 residues. CDR3 bases: TGCAGTGCTAGATCTGGGGTAGAGACCGGGGAGCTGTTTTTT. As protein: CSARSGVETGELFF.

This clonotype was picked up many times. V is TRBV4-2 and J is TRBJ2-1; 10 bases match TRBD2. Germline assignment: CDR1 LGHNA and CDR2 YNFKEQ. The CDR3 spans 16 residues. V shed 1 base and J 3 bases; nucleotides not matched to a gene: 3. The DNA of the CDR3 is TGTGCCAGCAGCCAAGGCTGGACTAGCGGCTACAATGAGCAGTTCTTC. Amino acids: CASSQGWTSGYNEQFF.

This clonotype was detected ten times or more. The chain recombines TRBV5-4 with TRBJ2-2, with a weak D call TRBD2 (5 bases). Germline CDR1 is SGHNT and CDR2 is YYREEE (reference sequence). The CDR3 contains 15 residues. V lost 6 bases and J 6 bases, leaving 18 bases between the germline ends. CDR3 coding DNA: TGTGCCAGCACCAGCCGAGGGAATCGGGCCGGGGAGCTGTTTTTT. It encodes CASTSRGNRAGELFF.

This clonotype turned up a few times. The chain uses TRBV5-1 and TRBJ2-2, with 9 bases fitting TRBD2. Trimming at V came to 5 bases and at J to 2 bases, leaving 10 bases not matched to a gene. Germline values: CDR1 SGHRS, CDR2 YFSETQ. The CDR3 contains 17 residues. CDR3 protein: CASRRWTSAFNTGELFF. The CDR3 DNA is TGCGCCAGCAGGCGGTGGACTAGCGCTTTTAACACCGGGGAGCTGTTTTTT. The whole variable domain, remainder taken from reference TRBV5-1 and TRBJ2-2, is KAGVTQTPRYLIKTRGQQVTLSCSPISGHRSVSWYQQTPGQGLQFLFEYFSETQRNKGNFPGRFSGRQFSNSRSEMNVSTLELGDSALYLCASRRWTSAFNTGELFFGEGSRLTVL.

This clonotype has ten or more counts. The chain uses TRBV28 and TRBJ1-3, with 7 bases identical to TRBD1. The CDR3 spans 13 residues. Germline V gene data show CDR1 as MDHEN and CDR2 as SYDVKM. The trim removed 7 bases at V and 4 bases at J, leaving 4 bases unmatched. This CDR3 reads CASIDRDGNTIYF. For the CDR3, the DNA is TGTGCCAGCATCGACAGGGACGGAAACACCATATATTTT.

This clonotype has at least ten counts. The chain links TRBV11-1 to TRBJ2-7; D is unclear. This CDR3 spans 13 amino acids. With 1 base removed from V and 6 bases from J, the gap between germline ends came to 10 bases. Germline lookup yields CDR1 SGHAT and CDR2 FQDESV (reference sequence). CDR3 coding DNA: TGTGCCAGCAGCTTAGATTCGGTCGGCGAGCAGTACTTC. Protein: CASSLDSVGEQYF.

This clonotype showed up many times. The chain joins TRBV4-3 to TRBJ2-7; D may match TRBD1 or TRBD2 (5 bases each). Germline CDR1 LGHNA, CDR2 YSLEER. Deletions cut 1 base from V and 2 bases from J, with 12 bases between. This CDR3 has 15 residues. The CDR3 loop is CASSQVEGITYEQYF. The CDR3 DNA reads as TGCGCCAGCAGCCAAGTAGAGGGGATAACCTACGAGCAGTACTTC.

This clonotype was observed a handful of times. The CDR3 here is CASSQEGARAEAFF. The CDR3 DNA is TGTGCCAGCAGCCAAGAGGGGGCCAGGGCTGAAGCTTTCTTT. This rearrangement joins TRBV3-1 to TRBJ1-1; weak D call: TRBD1 (6 bases). The ends were cut back, 0 bases at V and 6 bases at J, with 11 bases in the middle. Germline CDR1 LGHDT, CDR2 YNNKEL (reference sequence). This CDR3 has 14 residues. The variable domain in full, with the rest retrieved from reference TRBV3-1 and TRBJ1-1, is DTAVSQTPKYLVTQMGNDKSIKCEQNLGHDTMYWYKQDSKKFLKIMFSYNNKELIINETVPNRFSPKSPDKAHLNLHINSLELGDSAVYFCASSQEGARAEAFFGQGTRLTVV.

Many counts were recorded for this clonotype. This sequence joins TRBV6-5 and TRBJ2-3, with TRBD1 as a possible D gene (6 bases). V lost 2 bases and J 6 bases, leaving 15 bases between the germline ends. The CDR3 totals 15 residues. Germline loops: CDR1 MNHEY, CDR2 SVGAGI. CDR3 residues: CASSYGLGAGDTQYF. The CDR3 DNA reads TGTGCCAGCAGTTACGGTCTGGGGGCCGGGGATACGCAGTATTTT.

A note on this clonotype: A much larger clone is a single base away; this may be a read error. J is TRBJ1-6 and V is TRBV19, with 7 bases aligning to TRBD1. Germline-derived CDR1 and CDR2 are LNHDA and SQIVND (reference sequence). V was pared by 7 bases and J by 10 bases, with 31 bases of the junction left unmatched. This CDR3 has 21 residues. CDR3 DNA sequence: TGTGCCAGTACCATGAAACGCCCGGACACGGATGATGATAGGGGACAGTCACCCCTCCACTTT. Translating gives CASTMKRPDTDDDRGQSPLHF.

This chain uses TRBV19 with TRBJ2-2; 7 positions match TRBD2. V shed 3 bases, J shed 4 bases, and the junction held 5 bases outside the gene matches. Germline CDR1 LNHDA, CDR2 SQIVND (reference sequence). This CDR3 is built from 15 residues. The CDR3 nucleotides are TGTGCCAGTAGTATGGGGAGGGCTGGCACCGGGGAGCTGTTTTTT. It specifies CASSMGRAGTGELFF.

The sample holds a few counts of this clonotype. A clone one base away is much larger, so this may be a read error. The J gene is TRBJ2-6, the V gene TRBV2; tentatively, D is TRBD2 (5 bases). The CDR3 sequence is 15 residues long. Germline CDR1 SNHLY, CDR2 FYNNEI. As DNA, the CDR3 is TGTGCCGGCAGTGAAGCGGTCTCTGGGGCCAACGTCCTGACTTTC. Translated, it gives CAGSEAVSGANVLTF.

The rearrangement uses TRBV27 and TRBJ2-7; D not resolved. The V gene lost 1 base and the J gene lost 3 bases, with 13 bases spanning the gap. This CDR3 region has 15 residues. Per germline, CDR1 MNHEY and CDR2 SMNVEV (reference sequence). The CDR3 sequence: CASSLFFPSVYEQYF. CDR3 bases: TGTGCCAGCAGTTTATTCTTTCCGTCGGTCTACGAGCAGTACTTC.

At least ten counts were recorded for this clonotype. This chain links TRBV6-2 or TRBV6-3 with TRBJ2-3; D is perhaps TRBD2 (6 bases). Germline V CDR1 and CDR2: MNHEY, SVGEGT. The CDR3 length is 15 residues. V lost 1 base and J 0 bases, leaving 8 bases between the germline ends. CDR3 in DNA: TGTGCCAGCAGTTACTTAGCGGAGAGCACAGATACGCAGTATTTT. It encodes CASSYLAESTDTQYF.

CDR3 loop: CASTGTGSSPLHF. In DNA, the CDR3 is TGTGCCAGCACCGGGACAGGGAGTTCACCCCTCCACTTT. The chain joins TRBV9 to TRBJ1-6, with 9 bases lining up with TRBD1. The J segment lost 9 bases and the V segment lost 6 bases, leaving 4 bases of the junction unmatched. The CDR3 extends over 13 amino acids. The germline gives CDR1 SGDLS, CDR2 YYNGEE.

This clonotype was observed many times. This sequence joins TRBV3-1 and TRBJ1-4; TRBD1 matches 7 bases. With V trimmed by 5 bases and J by 8 bases, 8 bases remained unmatched. The CDR3 totals 14 residues. Germline lookup yields CDR1 LGHDT and CDR2 YNNKEL (reference sequence). Here the CDR3 reads CASSKTGSGEKLFF. For the CDR3, the DNA is TGTGCCAGCAGCAAGACAGGGAGCGGCGAAAAACTGTTTTTT.

This clonotype was detected a few times. The rearrangement links TRBV18 to TRBJ1-2, with D perhaps TRBD1 (5 bases). The CDR3 totals 16 residues. Per germline, CDR1 KGHSH and CDR2 LQKENI. With 6 bases removed from V and 1 base from J, the gap between germline ends came to 18 bases. The CDR3 loop is CASSPSRGGVNYGYTF. The CDR3 DNA follows: TGTGCCAGCTCCCCCTCACGCGGGGGAGTTAACTATGGCTACACCTTC.

The table lists this clonotype with many counts. The chain uses TRBV18 and TRBJ2-2; D remains ambiguous. V was cut by 4 bases and J by 4 bases, with 16 bases left in between. Germline lookup yields CDR1 KGHSH and CDR2 LQKENI. This CDR3 region has 16 residues. CDR3 nucleotide sequence: TGTGCCAGCTCACTTCTTCCGAATATGGGCACCGGGGAGCTGTTTTTT. This gives the protein CASSLLPNMGTGELFF.

This chain links TRBV7-2 with TRBJ1-3; tentative D call: TRBD1 (5 bases). The CDR3 is 15 amino acids. CDR1 is SGHTA and CDR2 is FQGNSA in the germline V gene. Trimming took 4 bases from V and 2 from J, leaving 12 bases between them. The CDR3 bases are TGTGCCAGCAGCTACCGGGGCCCCACTGGAAACACCATATATTTT. Its protein product is CASSYRGPTGNTIYF.